This TCR beta chain appears in the sequencing data of a study of blood T cells in healthy people across ages. Trimming took 5 bases from V and 4 from J; bases not matched to a gene: 8. The CDR3 totals 15 residues. A second about 7 to 12 cycle PCR used barcoded and J-beta primers. The authors tagged each cDNA molecule using a template-switch adaptor with 12 random nucleotides. TCRdb reprocessed the 5' RACE reads with MiXCR, giving one entry per CDR3 protein. The sample yields about 650,000 distinct CDR3 sequences, under 65% seen once. Findings and caveats of the study: Aged donors had fewer naive CD4+ cells and lower diversity than long-lived donors.

Every sample gave at least 6 micrograms of total RNA when it was extracted. This clonotype has at least ten counts. Its antigen is as yet unknown. The TCR sequence derives from a woman older than 75 in good health. The source material was blood. The chain uses TRBV12-3 or TRBV12-4 and TRBJ2-5, with TRBD1 matching 9 bases. The CDR3 protein is CASSTLMTGGETQYF. CDR3 in DNA: TGTGCCAGCAGTACTCTCATGACAGGGGGAGAGACCCAGTACTTC.